The rows below give T cell receptor beta chains drawn from one sample of a study of cytomegalovirus exposure and HLA in healthy donors. The data were produced by immunoSEQ multiplex PCR, yet TCRdb's version contains in-frame clones alone and is incomplete. Of 250,000 or so clones in the sample, 70% to 90% are singletons; the top ten hold around 1.2%. Sample: PBMCs. The receptors derive from a human donor in good health. CDR3s leave out the opening cysteine and the closing phenylalanine or tryptophan.

J gene	V gene	CDR3 protein
TRBJ2-6	TRBV30	AWSWASSGANVLT
TRBJ1-2	TRBV6-6	ASRTGQYGYT
TRBJ2-7	TRBV2	ASSEAGGRAIHEQY
TRBJ2-7	TRBV19	ASSMGTARQY
TRBJ2-7	TRBV5-1	ASSLAGPWDRGYEQY
TRBJ2-1	TRBV5-4	ASSLVSGRAVGEQF
TRBJ2-5	TRBV6-5	ATQWGGSETQY
TRBJ2-7	TRBV5-1	ASSLDSIAGWYEQY
TRBJ2-3	TRBV27	ASSTLTSWGTDTQY
TRBJ2-7	TRBV7-8	ASSWDSGPLGQY
TRBJ1-2	TRBV19	ASSPVGSYGYT
TRBJ1-3	TRBV30	AWSPGQGNTIY
TRBJ2-7	TRBV9	ASSVGLAESYEQY
TRBJ2-7	TRBV15	ATGTGYNEQY
TRBJ2-3	TRBV15	ATSTRLGTSGSLRPDTQY
TRBJ2-7	TRBV7-9	ASSLYQGQGAFEQY
TRBJ2-7	TRBV6-5	ASSYRGTATYEQY
TRBJ1-1	TRBV28	ASSLGVDTEAF
TRBJ2-7	TRBV6-1	ASSELGGGAYEQY
TRBJ2-2	TRBV5-1	ASSPENPTGELF
TRBJ1-3	TRBV4-1	ASSQADRDGNTIY
TRBJ1-5	TRBV6-5	ASSYLRNQPQH
TRBJ2-3	TRBV2	ASMGLDDGDTQY
TRBJ2-7	TRBV6-1	ASSEDGSGTGLGYEQY
TRBJ2-7	TRBV15	ATSRGVLAGGYYEQY
TRBJ2-1	TRBV5-1	ASSGRTGDYNEQF
TRBJ2-1	TRBV20-1	SARVGPKLF
TRBJ2-7	TRBV29-1	SVRQGGYEQY
TRBJ1-5	TRBV19	ASSIDIQESQH
TRBJ2-7	TRBV6-1	ASSEAQSGSSYEQY
TRBJ2-7	TRBV10-3	AIRGGTGVNEQY
TRBJ2-1	TRBV10-3	AIRAGGLDEQF
TRBJ2-5	TRBV2	ASGAASGETQY
TRBJ2-1	TRBV7-9	ASSRLAGDHEQF
TRBJ2-7	TRBV2	ASSDVAGAHEQY
TRBJ2-1	TRBV27	ASSSRDRGNEQF
TRBJ1-5	TRBV28	ASSLFSAGMQPQH
TRBJ2-7	TRBV15	ATSRDLGGYEQY
TRBJ2-1	TRBV6-1	ASSEAPLRTSYSSYNEQF
TRBJ2-1	TRBV9	ASSVVGGGAGNEQF
TRBJ2-3	TRBV15	ATSLRTGGHDTQY
TRBJ1-3	TRBV28	ASIRGTGVGNTIY